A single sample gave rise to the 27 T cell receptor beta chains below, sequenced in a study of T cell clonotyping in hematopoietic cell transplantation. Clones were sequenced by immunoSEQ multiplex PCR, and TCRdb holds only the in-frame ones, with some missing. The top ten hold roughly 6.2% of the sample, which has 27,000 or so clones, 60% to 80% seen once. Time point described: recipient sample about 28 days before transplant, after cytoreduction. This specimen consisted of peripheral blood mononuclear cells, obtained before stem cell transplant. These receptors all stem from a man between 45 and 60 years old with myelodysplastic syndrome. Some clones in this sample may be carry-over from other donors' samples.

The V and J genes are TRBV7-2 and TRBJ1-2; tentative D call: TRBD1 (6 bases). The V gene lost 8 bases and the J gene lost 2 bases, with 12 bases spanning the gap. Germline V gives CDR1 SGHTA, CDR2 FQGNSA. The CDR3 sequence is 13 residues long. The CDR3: CASGGQLNYGYTF. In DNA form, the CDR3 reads TGTGCCAGCGGGGGACAACTAAACTATGGCTACACCTTC.

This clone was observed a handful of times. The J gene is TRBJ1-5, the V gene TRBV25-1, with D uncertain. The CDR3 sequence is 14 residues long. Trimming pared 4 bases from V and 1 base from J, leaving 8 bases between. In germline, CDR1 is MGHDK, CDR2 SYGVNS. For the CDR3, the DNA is TGTGCCAGCAGTGTCGAAACGAGCAATCAGCCCCAGCATTTT. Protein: CASSVETSNQPQHF.

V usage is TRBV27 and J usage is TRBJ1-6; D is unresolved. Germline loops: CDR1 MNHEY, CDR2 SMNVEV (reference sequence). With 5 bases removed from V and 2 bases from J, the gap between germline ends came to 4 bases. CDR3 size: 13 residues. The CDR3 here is CASSPPYNSPLHF. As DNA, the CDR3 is TGTGCCAGCAGTCCGCCCTATAATTCACCCCTCCACTTT.

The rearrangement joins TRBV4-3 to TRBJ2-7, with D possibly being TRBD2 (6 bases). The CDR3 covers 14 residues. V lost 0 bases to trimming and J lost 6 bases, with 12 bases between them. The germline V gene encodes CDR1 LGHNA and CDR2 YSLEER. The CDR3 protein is CASSQDWRDGEQYF. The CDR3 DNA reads TGCGCCAGCAGCCAAGATTGGAGGGACGGCGAGCAGTACTTC.

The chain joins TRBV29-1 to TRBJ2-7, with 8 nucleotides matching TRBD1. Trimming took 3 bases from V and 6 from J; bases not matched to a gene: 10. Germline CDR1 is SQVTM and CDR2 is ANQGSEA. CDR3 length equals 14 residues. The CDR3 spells CSVDVGGQGVEQYF. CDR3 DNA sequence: TGCAGCGTTGATGTGGGAGGACAGGGAGTCGAGCAGTACTTC.

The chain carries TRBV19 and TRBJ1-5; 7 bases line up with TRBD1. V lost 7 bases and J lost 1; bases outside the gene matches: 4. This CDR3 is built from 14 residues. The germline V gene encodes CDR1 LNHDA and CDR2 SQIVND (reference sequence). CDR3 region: CASNVQGSNQPQHF. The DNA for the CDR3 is TGTGCCAGTAACGTACAGGGGAGCAATCAGCCCCAGCATTTT.

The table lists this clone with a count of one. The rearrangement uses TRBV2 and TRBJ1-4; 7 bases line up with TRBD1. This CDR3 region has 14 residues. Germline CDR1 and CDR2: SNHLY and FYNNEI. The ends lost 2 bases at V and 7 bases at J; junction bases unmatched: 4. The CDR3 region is CASSERQGVEKLFF. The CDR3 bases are TGTGCCAGCAGTGAAAGGCAGGGGGTTGAAAAACTGTTTTTT.

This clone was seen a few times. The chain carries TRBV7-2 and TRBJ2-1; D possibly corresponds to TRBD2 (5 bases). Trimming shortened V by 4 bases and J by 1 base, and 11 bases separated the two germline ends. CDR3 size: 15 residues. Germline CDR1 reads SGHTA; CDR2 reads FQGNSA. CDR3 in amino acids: CASSSGSGSYNEQFF. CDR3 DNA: TGTGCCAGCAGCTCGGGATCGGGGTCCTACAATGAGCAGTTCTTC.

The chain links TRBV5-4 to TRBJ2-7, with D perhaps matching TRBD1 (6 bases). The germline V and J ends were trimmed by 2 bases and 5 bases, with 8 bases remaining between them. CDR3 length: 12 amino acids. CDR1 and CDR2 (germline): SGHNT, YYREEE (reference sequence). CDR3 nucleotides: TGTGCCAGCAGCTTTGACAGGAACGAGCAGTACTTC. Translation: CASSFDRNEQYF.

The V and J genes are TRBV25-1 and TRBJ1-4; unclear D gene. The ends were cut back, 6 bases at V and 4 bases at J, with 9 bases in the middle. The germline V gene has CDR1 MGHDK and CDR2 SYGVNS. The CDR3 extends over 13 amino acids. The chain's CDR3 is CASREQNNEKLFF. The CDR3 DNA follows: TGTGCCAGCAGGGAACAAAATAATGAAAAACTGTTTTTT.

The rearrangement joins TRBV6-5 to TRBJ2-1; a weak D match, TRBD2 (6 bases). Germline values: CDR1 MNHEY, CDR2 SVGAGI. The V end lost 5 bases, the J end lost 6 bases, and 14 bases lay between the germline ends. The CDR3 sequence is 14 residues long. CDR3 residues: CASSTNWRGNEQFF. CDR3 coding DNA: TGTGCCAGCAGTACAAATTGGCGGGGCAATGAGCAGTTCTTC.

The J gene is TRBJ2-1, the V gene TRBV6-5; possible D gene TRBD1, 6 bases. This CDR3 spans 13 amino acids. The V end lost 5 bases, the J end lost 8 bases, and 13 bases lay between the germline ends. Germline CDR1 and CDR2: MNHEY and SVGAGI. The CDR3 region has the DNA TGTGCCAGCAGTCCCAGGGGTCCCCATGAGCAGTTCTTC. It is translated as CASSPRGPHEQFF.

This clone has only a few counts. This chain's CDR3 is CAWGRQIYGYTF. Here the CDR3 DNA reads TGTGCCTGGGGGCGACAGATCTATGGCTACACCTTC. The gene calls are TRBV30 and TRBJ1-2; D may be TRBD1 (5 bases). Germline CDR1 reads GTSNPN; CDR2 reads SVGIG (reference sequence). The CDR3 is made up of 12 amino acids. Trimming removed 5 bases from V and 4 bases from J, with 11 bases in between. The variable domain in full, with the rest retrieved from reference TRBV30 and TRBJ1-2, is SQTIHQWPATLVQPVGSPLSLECTVEGTSNPNLYWYRQAAGRGLQLLFYSVGIGQISSEVPQNLSASRPQDRQFILSSKKLLLSDSGFYLCAWGRQIYGYTFGSGTRLTVV.

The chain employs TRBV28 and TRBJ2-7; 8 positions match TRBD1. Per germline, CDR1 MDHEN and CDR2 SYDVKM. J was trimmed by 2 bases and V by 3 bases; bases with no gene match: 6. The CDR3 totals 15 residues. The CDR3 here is CASSFLRQGTYEQYF. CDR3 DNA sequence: TGTGCCAGCAGTTTCCTTCGACAGGGGACCTACGAGCAGTACTTC.

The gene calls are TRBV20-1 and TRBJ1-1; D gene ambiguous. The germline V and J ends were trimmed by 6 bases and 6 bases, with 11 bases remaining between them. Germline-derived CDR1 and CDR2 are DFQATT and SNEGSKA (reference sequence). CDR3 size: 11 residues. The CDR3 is CSAIQDPEAFF. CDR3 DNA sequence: TGCAGTGCGATTCAGGATCCTGAAGCTTTCTTT.

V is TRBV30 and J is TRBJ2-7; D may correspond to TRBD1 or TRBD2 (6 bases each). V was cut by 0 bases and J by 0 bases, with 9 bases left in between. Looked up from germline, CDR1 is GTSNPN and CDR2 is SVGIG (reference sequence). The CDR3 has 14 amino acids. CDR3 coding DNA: TGTGCCTGGAGTGTTAAGGGGGGCTCCTACGAGCAGTACTTC. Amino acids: CAWSVKGGSYEQYF.

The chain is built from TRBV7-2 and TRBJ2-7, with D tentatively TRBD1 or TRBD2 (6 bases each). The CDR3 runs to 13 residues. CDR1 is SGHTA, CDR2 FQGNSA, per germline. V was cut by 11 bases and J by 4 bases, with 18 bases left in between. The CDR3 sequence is CASAEGGAYEQYF. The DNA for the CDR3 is TGTGCCTCCGCGGAGGGGGGCGCTTACGAGCAGTACTTC.

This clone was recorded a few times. CDR3 loop: CASRSGTSGGYEQYF. The DNA for the CDR3 is TGTGCCAGCAGATCCGGGACTAGCGGGGGCTACGAGCAGTACTTC. The V call is TRBV5-4, the J call TRBJ2-7; 14 bases match TRBD2. V gave up 5 bases and J gave up 3 bases; unmatched junction bases: 4. Germline-derived CDR1 and CDR2 are SGHNT and YYREEE (reference sequence). The CDR3 length is 15 residues.

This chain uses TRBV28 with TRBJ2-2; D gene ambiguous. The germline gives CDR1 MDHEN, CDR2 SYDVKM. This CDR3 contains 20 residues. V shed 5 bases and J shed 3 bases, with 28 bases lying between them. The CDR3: CASSPTTGFWVKGDTGELFF. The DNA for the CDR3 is TGTGCCAGCAGTCCCACCACCGGTTTTTGGGTCAAGGGTGACACCGGGGAGCTGTTTTTT.

CDR3 bases: TGTGCCGGCTTCTTTCCGGGACTGTACTCCTACGAGCAGTACTTC. Its translation is CAGFFPGLYSYEQYF. The chain joins TRBV30 to TRBJ2-7, with D perhaps TRBD2 (6 bases). V dropped 8 bases and J dropped 0 bases, with 20 bases sitting between them. The CDR3 has 15 residues. The germline gives CDR1 GTSNPN, CDR2 SVGIG (reference sequence).

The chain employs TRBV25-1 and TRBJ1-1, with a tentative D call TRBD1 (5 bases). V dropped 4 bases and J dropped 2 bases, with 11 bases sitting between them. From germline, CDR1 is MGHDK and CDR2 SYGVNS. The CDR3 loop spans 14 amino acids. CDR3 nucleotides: TGTGCCAGCAGTGCTCTGGGACCTAACACTGAAGCTTTCTTT. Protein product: CASSALGPNTEAFF.

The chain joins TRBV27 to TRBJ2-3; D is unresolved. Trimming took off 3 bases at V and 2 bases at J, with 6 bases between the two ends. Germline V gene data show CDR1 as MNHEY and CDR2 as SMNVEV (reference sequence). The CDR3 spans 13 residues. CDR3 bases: TGTGCCAGCAGTTTCCCTAACACAGATACGCAGTATTTT. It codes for CASSFPNTDTQYF.

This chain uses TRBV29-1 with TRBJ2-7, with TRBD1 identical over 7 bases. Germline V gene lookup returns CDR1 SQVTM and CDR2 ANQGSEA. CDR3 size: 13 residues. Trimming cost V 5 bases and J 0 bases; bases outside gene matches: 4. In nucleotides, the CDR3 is TGCAGCGTTAGGGACAGTAGCTCCTACGAGCAGTACTTC. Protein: CSVRDSSSYEQYF.

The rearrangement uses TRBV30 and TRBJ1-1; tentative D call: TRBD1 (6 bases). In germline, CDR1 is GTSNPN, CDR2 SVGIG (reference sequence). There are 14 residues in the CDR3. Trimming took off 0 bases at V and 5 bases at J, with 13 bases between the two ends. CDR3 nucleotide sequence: TGTGCCTGGAGTGTACTGGGCAGGGGAACTGAAGCTTTCTTT. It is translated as CAWSVLGRGTEAFF.

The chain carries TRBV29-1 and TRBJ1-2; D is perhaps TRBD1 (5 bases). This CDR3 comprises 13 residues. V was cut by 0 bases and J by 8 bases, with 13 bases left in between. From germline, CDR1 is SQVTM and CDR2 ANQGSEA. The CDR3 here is CSVEEWAGQGYTF. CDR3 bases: TGCAGCGTTGAAGAATGGGCAGGGCAAGGCTACACCTTC.

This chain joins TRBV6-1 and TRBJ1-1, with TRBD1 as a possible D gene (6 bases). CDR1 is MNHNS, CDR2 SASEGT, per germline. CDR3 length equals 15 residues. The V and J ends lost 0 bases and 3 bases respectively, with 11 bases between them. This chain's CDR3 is CASSEAWGRDTEAFF. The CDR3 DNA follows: TGTGCCAGCAGTGAAGCGTGGGGGCGGGACACTGAAGCTTTCTTT.

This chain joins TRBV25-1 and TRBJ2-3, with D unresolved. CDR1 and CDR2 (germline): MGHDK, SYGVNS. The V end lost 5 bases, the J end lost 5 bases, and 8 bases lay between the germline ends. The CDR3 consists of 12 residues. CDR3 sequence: CASSPQEDTQYF. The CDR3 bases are TGTGCCAGCAGTCCCCAGGAAGATACGCAGTATTTT.